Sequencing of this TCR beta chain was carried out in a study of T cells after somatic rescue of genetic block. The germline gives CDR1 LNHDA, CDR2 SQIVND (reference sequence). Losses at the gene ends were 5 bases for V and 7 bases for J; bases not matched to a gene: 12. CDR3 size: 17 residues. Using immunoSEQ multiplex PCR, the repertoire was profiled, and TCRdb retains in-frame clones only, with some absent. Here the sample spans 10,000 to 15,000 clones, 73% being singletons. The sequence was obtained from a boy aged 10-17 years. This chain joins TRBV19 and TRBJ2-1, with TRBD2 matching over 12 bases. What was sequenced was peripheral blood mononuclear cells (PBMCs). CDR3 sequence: CASSGRLAGAPGNEQFF. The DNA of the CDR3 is TGTGCCAGTAGTGGGAGACTAGCGGGGGCGCCCGGGAATGAGCAGTTCTTC.